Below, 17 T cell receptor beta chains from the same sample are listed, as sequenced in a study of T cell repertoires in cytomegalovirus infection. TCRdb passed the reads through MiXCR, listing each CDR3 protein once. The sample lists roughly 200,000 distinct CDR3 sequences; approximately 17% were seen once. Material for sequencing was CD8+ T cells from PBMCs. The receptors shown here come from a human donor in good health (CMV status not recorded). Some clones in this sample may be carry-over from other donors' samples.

CDR3 coding DNA: TGTGCCAGCAGCCCGCAAGGGGGACAGCAGGGCAATCAGCCCCAGCATTTT. It specifies CASSPQGGQQGNQPQHF. The chain carries TRBV7-9 and TRBJ1-5, with TRBD1 matching 7 bases. V shed 5 bases, J shed 2 bases, and the junction held 12 bases outside the gene matches. The CDR3 totals 17 residues. Germline-derived CDR1 and CDR2 are SEHNR and FQNEAQ (reference sequence).

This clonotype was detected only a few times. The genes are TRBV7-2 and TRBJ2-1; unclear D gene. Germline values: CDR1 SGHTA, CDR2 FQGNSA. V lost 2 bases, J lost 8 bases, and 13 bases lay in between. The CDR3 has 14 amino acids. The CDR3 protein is CASSLRLVGHEQFF. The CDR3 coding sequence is TGTGCCAGCAGCTTAAGGCTAGTCGGGCATGAGCAGTTCTTC.

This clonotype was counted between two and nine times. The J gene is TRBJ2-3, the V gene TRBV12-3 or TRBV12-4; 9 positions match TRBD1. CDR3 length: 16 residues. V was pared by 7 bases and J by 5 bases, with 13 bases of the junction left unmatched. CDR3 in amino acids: CASTNRQGGAVDTQYF. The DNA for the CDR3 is TGTGCCAGCACAAATCGACAGGGGGGGGCAGTAGATACGCAGTATTTT.

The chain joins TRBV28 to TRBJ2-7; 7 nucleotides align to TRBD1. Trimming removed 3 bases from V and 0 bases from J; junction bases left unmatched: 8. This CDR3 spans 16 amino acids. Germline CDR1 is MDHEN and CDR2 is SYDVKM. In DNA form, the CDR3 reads TGTGCCAGCAGTTTTCCTCCGACAGGGCCCTCCTACGAGCAGTACTTC. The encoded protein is CASSFPPTGPSYEQYF.

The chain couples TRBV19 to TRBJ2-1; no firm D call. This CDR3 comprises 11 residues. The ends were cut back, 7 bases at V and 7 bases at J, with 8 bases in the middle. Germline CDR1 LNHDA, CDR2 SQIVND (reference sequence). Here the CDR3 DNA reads TGTGCCAGTATGTGGGGTAATGAGCAGTTCTTC. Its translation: CASMWGNEQFF.

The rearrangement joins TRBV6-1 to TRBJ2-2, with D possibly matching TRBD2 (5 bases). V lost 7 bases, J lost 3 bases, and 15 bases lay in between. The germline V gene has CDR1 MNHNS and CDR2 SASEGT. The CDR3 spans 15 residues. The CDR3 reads CASMRGQRDTGELFF. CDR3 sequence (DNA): TGTGCCAGCATGCGCGGGCAACGGGACACCGGGGAGCTGTTTTTT.

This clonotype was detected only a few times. Here the CDR3 DNA reads TGCGCCAGCAGTGATAGGGTTGAGCGGGGTGGCTCAGATACGCAGTATTTT. Protein: CASSDRVERGGSDTQYF. The V call is TRBV10-2, the J call TRBJ2-3; 7 bases match TRBD2. The CDR3 covers 17 residues. J lost 4 bases, V lost 3 bases, and 13 bases had no gene match. CDR1 is WSHSY, CDR2 SAAADI, per germline.

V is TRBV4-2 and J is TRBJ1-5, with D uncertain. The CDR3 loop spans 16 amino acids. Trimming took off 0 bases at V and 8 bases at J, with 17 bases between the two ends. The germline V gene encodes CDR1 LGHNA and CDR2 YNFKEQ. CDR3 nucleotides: TGTGCCAGCAGCCAAGATTTGTTTAACCGCGGCGAGCCCCAGCATTTT. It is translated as CASSQDLFNRGEPQHF.

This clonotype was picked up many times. DNA of the CDR3: TGCGCCAGCAGCCCAAGGGTGGCTAATGAAAAACTGTTTTTT. Protein: CASSPRVANEKLFF. The chain employs TRBV4-3 and TRBJ1-4; D is ambiguous. The CDR3 is 14 amino acids. V was shortened by 4 bases and J by 3 bases, with 9 bases between the two germline ends. CDR1 is LGHNA, CDR2 YSLEER, per germline.

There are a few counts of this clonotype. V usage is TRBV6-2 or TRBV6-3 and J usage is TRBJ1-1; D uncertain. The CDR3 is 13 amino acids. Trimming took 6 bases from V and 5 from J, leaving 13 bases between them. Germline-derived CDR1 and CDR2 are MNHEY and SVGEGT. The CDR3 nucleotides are TGTGCCAGCAGAATCCCCCGGCAAACTGAAGCTTTCTTT. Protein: CASRIPRQTEAFF.

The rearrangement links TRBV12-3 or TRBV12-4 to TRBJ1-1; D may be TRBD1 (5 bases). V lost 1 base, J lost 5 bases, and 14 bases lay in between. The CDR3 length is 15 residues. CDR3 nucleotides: TGTGCCAGCAGTTTAGGACGACACCCAGGGACTGAAGCTTTCTTT. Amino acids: CASSLGRHPGTEAFF.

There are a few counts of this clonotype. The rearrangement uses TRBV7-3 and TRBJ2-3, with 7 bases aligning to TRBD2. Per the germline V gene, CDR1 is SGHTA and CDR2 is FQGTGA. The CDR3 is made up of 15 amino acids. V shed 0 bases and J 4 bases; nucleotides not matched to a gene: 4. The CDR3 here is CASSLTGGGSDTQYF. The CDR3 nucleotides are TGTGCCAGCAGCTTAACGGGCGGGGGATCAGATACGCAGTATTTT.

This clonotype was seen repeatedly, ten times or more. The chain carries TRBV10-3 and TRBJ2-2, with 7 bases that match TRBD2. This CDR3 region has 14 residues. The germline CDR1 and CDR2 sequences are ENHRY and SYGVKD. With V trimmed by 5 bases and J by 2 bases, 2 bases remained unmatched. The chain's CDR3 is CAISSGANTGELFF. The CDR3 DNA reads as TGTGCCATCAGTAGCGGGGCAAACACCGGGGAGCTGTTTTTT.

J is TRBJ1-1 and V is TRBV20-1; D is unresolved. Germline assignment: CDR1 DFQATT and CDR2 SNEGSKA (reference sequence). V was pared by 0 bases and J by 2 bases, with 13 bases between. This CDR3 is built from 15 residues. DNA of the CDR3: TGCAGTGCTAGAGATCCGATACAGCACAACACTGAAGCTTTCTTT. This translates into CSARDPIQHNTEAFF.

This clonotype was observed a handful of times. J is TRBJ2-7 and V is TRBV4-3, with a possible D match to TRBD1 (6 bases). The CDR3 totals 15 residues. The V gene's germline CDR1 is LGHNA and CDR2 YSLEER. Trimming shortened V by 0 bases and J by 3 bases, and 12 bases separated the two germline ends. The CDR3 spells CASSQETGKGYEQYF. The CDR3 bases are TGCGCCAGCAGCCAAGAAACAGGGAAAGGCTACGAGCAGTACTTC.

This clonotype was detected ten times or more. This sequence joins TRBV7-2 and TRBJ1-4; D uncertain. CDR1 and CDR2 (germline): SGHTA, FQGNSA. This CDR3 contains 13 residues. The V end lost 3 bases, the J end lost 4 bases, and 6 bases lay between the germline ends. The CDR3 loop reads CASSFTVNEKLFF. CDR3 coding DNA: TGTGCCAGCAGCTTCACAGTTAATGAAAAACTGTTTTTT.

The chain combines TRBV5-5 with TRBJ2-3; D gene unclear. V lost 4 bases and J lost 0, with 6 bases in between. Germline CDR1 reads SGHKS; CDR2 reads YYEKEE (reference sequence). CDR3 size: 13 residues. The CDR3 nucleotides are TGTGCCAGCAGCACTGACAGCACAGATACGCAGTATTTT. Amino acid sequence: CASSTDSTDTQYF. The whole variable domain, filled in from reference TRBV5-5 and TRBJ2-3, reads DAGVTQSPTHLIKTRGQQVTLRCSPISGHKSVSWYQQVLGQGPQFIFQYYEKEERGRGNFPDRFSARQFPNYSSELNVNALLLGDSALYLCASSTDSTDTQYFGPGTRLTVL.